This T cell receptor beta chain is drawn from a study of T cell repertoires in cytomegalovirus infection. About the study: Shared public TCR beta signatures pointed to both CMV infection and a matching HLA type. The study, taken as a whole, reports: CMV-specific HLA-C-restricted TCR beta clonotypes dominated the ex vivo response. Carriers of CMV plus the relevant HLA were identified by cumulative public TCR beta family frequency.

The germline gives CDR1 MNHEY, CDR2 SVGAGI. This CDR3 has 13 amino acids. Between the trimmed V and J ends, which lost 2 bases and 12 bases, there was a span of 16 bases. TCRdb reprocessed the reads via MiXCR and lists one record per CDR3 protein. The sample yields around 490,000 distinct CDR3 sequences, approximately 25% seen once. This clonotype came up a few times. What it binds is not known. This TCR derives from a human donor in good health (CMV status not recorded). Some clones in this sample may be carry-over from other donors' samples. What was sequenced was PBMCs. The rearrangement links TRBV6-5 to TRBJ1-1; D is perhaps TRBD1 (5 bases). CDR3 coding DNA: TGTGCCAGCAGTTACCATTCACAGGAGAGACCTTTCTTT. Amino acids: CASSYHSQERPFF.